This TCR beta chain was profiled in a study of blood T cell repertoires in COVID-19. This clone is classed as medium-sized. Original data processing: Amplifying reference gene primers gave estimates of nucleated cell counts. Only in-frame clones appear in the TCRdb table, and some are missing; sequencing was by immunoSEQ multiplex PCR. The D gene and trimming were derived from the DNA, and the V and J assignments and clone size from that table. The table lists about 55,000 clones, 90% of them singletons, with about 15% in the top ten. Sequencing input: peripheral blood. This clonotype originated in an elderly man with acute or convalescent COVID-19.

For the CDR3, the DNA is TGTGCCAGCAGAGTTGGCAGGGTCAACAATCAGCCCCAGCATTTT. Translating gives CASRVGRVNNQPQHF. This chain uses TRBV2 with TRBJ1-5, with a possible D match to TRBD1 (5 bases). This CDR3 contains 15 residues. Germline values: CDR1 SNHLY, CDR2 FYNNEI. Between the trimmed V and J ends, which lost 6 bases and 3 bases, there was a span of 15 bases.